Each of the 24 T cell receptor beta chains below was sequenced from the same sample in a study of patients and donors after allogeneic stem cell transplantation. TCRdb used MiXCR to reprocess the RT-PCR reads, holding one entry per CDR3 protein. The table lists 920,000 or so distinct CDR3 sequences, more than 15% of them singletons. Sequenced material: blood, either unsorted or a sorted T cell fraction (not recorded which). Every receptor here comes from a human donor who was either an allogeneic HSCT recipient or a stem cell or donor lymphocyte infusion donor (not recorded which). It is not recorded whose cells these are; they may come from a transplant donor.

The chain combines TRBV2 with TRBJ1-2; 9 nucleotides align to TRBD1. The trim removed 7 bases at V and 7 bases at J, leaving 4 bases unmatched. The germline V gene has CDR1 SNHLY and CDR2 FYNNEI. The CDR3 is 12 residues long. DNA of the CDR3: TGTGCCAGCAAAGGACAGGGGCCTGGCTACACCTTC. It codes for CASKGQGPGYTF. Looking up the rest from reference TRBV2 and TRBJ1-2 gives the full variable domain: EPEVTQTPSHQVTQMGQEVILRCVPISNHLYFYWYRQILGQKVEFLVSFYNNEISEKSEIFDDQFSVERPDGSNFTLKIRSTKLEDSAMYFCASKGQGPGYTFGSGTRLTVV.

The chain links TRBV12-3 or TRBV12-4 to TRBJ2-7; D is unresolved. Trimming pared 6 bases from V and 1 base from J, leaving 7 bases between. This CDR3 is 12 amino acids long. In nucleotides, the CDR3 is TGTGCCAGCAGCGTCATGTCCTACGAGCAGTACTTC. Encoded protein: CASSVMSYEQYF.

This clonotype was counted between two and nine times. The chain has TRBV4-2 and TRBJ2-7; 9 nucleotides agree with TRBD2. The CDR3 is 15 residues long. V shed 4 bases and J 3 bases; nucleotides not matched to a gene: 7. Germline CDR1 and CDR2: LGHNA and YNFKEQ. In DNA form, the CDR3 reads TGTGCCAGCAGCCCCTACGGGACTAGCAGCTACGAGCAGTACTTC. Residues: CASSPYGTSSYEQYF.

This chain links TRBV7-3 with TRBJ2-1, with D unresolved. The V and J ends lost 5 bases and 3 bases respectively, with 14 bases between them. CDR3 length equals 15 residues. Germline V gives CDR1 SGHTA, CDR2 FQGTGA. The CDR3 is CASSPKATNYNEQFF. The CDR3 DNA is TGTGCCAGCAGCCCCAAAGCCACTAACTACAATGAGCAGTTCTTC.

The gene calls are TRBV20-1 and TRBJ2-3; maybe TRBD2 (5 bases). This CDR3 spans 16 amino acids. V gave up 4 bases and J gave up 3 bases, with 20 bases separating them. CDR1 is DFQATT and CDR2 is SNEGSKA in the germline V gene (reference sequence). DNA for the CDR3: TGCAGTGCTATAGTTCCCTTCGGGGAGACTACAGATACGCAGTATTTT. Its protein product is CSAIVPFGETTDTQYF.

The sample holds a few counts of this clonotype. This chain links TRBV5-1 with TRBJ1-1; possibly TRBD1 for D (6 bases). The CDR3 totals 15 residues. Germline V gives CDR1 SGHRS, CDR2 YFSETQ. The germline V and J ends were trimmed by 4 bases and 0 bases, with 13 bases remaining between them. For the CDR3, the DNA is TGCGCCAGCAGCACCGGGGACATAATGAACACTGAAGCTTTCTTT. Encoded protein: CASSTGDIMNTEAFF.

A few counts support this clonotype. The rearrangement joins TRBV6-1 to TRBJ2-3, with a weak D call TRBD1 (6 bases). V lost 8 bases to trimming and J lost 0 bases, with 18 bases between them. CDR1 is MNHNS and CDR2 is SASEGT in the germline V gene. CDR3 length equals 16 residues. CDR3 residues: CASPSRRQGSTDTQYF. The CDR3 DNA is TGTGCCAGCCCTTCCCGGAGGCAGGGGAGCACAGATACGCAGTATTTT.

This clonotype came up many times. The chain has TRBV12-3 or TRBV12-4 and TRBJ2-5, with D perhaps matching TRBD1 (5 bases). Deletions cut 5 bases from V and 6 bases from J, with 13 bases between. CDR3 length equals 13 residues. Written as DNA, the CDR3 is TGTGCCAGCAGTCCGGGTCAGGGCCAGACCCAGTACTTC. Its protein product is CASSPGQGQTQYF.

The V and J genes are TRBV5-1 and TRBJ2-2; D is tentatively TRBD1 or TRBD2 (5 bases each). The V gene lost 4 bases and the J gene lost 4 bases, with 14 bases spanning the gap. This CDR3 contains 15 residues. Germline V gene sequence: CDR1 SGHRS, CDR2 YFSETQ. The DNA for the CDR3 is TGCGCCAGCAGCCCCCGGGACCAGCTCACCGGGGAGCTGTTTTTT. It encodes CASSPRDQLTGELFF.

This clonotype occurred many times. The rearrangement joins TRBV5-6 to TRBJ2-1; D call uncertain. The V and J ends lost 2 bases and 8 bases respectively, with 8 bases between them. Germline V gene sequence: CDR1 SGHDT, CDR2 YYEEEE. This CDR3 spans 12 amino acids. The CDR3: CASSLGIDEQFF. The CDR3 DNA sequence: TGTGCCAGCAGCTTAGGTATCGATGAGCAGTTCTTC.

Only a few counts were recorded for this clonotype. The chain links TRBV14 to TRBJ2-1; 7 bases match TRBD1. With 1 base clipped from V and 12 bases from J, the junction kept 12 bases outside the gene matches. CDR3 size: 15 residues. In germline, CDR1 is SGHDN, CDR2 FVKESK. This CDR3 is CASSQGTGPKFVQFF. The CDR3, as DNA: TGTGCCAGCAGCCAAGGGACAGGACCAAAATTTGTGCAGTTCTTC.

V usage is TRBV20-1 and J usage is TRBJ2-3, with 9 positions matching TRBD2. From germline, CDR1 is DFQATT and CDR2 SNEGSKA (reference sequence). V was clipped by 5 bases and J by 0 bases; unmatched bases: 12. The CDR3 extends over 17 amino acids. The CDR3 DNA is TGCAGTGCTCGGATAGCGGGAGCCGGTAAAAGCACAGATACGCAGTATTTT. Amino acids: CSARIAGAGKSTDTQYF.

The CDR3 coding sequence is TGTGCCAGCACTCCGGGACAGCTCTACGAGCAGTACTTC. Amino acid sequence: CASTPGQLYEQYF. This chain joins TRBV28 and TRBJ2-7; 7 positions agree with TRBD1. Germline CDR1 and CDR2: MDHEN and SYDVKM. Trimming took 7 bases from V and 3 from J; bases not matched to a gene: 6. This CDR3 has 13 amino acids.

This clonotype came up once. The V and J genes are TRBV20-1 and TRBJ2-7, with 8 bases aligning to TRBD2. The CDR3 is 15 amino acids. From germline, CDR1 is DFQATT and CDR2 SNEGSKA (reference sequence). V shed 3 bases, J shed 4 bases, and the junction held 11 bases outside the gene matches. CDR3 DNA sequence: TGCAGTGCTAGTCCCCAGGCGGGGGGAGGTTACGAGCAGTACTTC. It encodes CSASPQAGGGYEQYF.

There are a few counts of this clonotype. The gene calls are TRBV29-1 and TRBJ1-1; D not resolved. CDR3 length equals 14 residues. Germline V gene sequence: CDR1 SQVTM, CDR2 ANQGSEA. V lost 6 bases, J lost 5 bases, and 19 bases lay in between. CDR3 in amino acids: CSVDWLAERTEAFF. CDR3 nucleotides: TGCAGCGTGGACTGGTTGGCGGAACGAACTGAAGCTTTCTTT.

This clonotype was counted only a few times. The chain recombines TRBV6-1 with TRBJ2-2, with D perhaps matching TRBD1 (6 bases). The CDR3 is made up of 17 amino acids. V was shortened by 5 bases and J by 5 bases, with 21 bases between the two germline ends. Germline assignment: CDR1 MNHNS and CDR2 SASEGT. The CDR3 reads CASSPSDHRVGTGELFF. CDR3 nucleotides: TGTGCCAGCAGTCCCTCGGACCACAGGGTGGGAACCGGGGAGCTGTTTTTT.

In its sample, this clonotype was seen many times. The DNA of the CDR3 is TGCGCCAGCAGCCCAAGACAGGGCCATAATTCACCCCTCCACTTT. It translates to CASSPRQGHNSPLHF. The chain has TRBV4-3 and TRBJ1-6; TRBD1 matches at 7 bases. Germline CDR1 LGHNA, CDR2 YSLEER. The CDR3 totals 15 residues. V trimming: 4 bases; J trimming: 5 bases; junction bases outside the gene matches: 5.

The V gene is TRBV6-2 or TRBV6-3, the J gene TRBJ2-3, with D unresolved. This CDR3 has 11 amino acids. Germline V CDR1 and CDR2: MNHEY, SVGEGT. V lost 7 bases to trimming and J lost 4 bases, with 6 bases between them. The CDR3 DNA sequence: TGTGCCAGCACGGCGGCAGATACGCAGTATTTT. This encodes CASTAADTQYF.

This chain joins TRBV15 and TRBJ2-5; perhaps TRBD2 as D (7 bases). The CDR3 sequence is 15 residues long. Germline V lookup: CDR1 LNHNV, CDR2 YYDKDF (reference sequence). Trimming left V 5 bases short and J 4 bases short, with 17 bases between. The CDR3 reads CATSEGGGGGETQYF. CDR3 in DNA: TGTGCCACCAGCGAAGGGGGGGGAGGGGGAGAGACCCAGTACTTC.

The V call is TRBV5-1, the J call TRBJ2-5; tentatively, D is TRBD1 or TRBD2 (6 bases each). The CDR3 is made up of 13 amino acids. Germline lookup yields CDR1 SGHRS and CDR2 YFSETQ. The V end was cut by 4 bases, the J end by 5 bases, with 12 bases between. Here the CDR3 reads CASSMGGAETQYF. The CDR3 bases are TGCGCCAGCAGCATGGGGGGCGCGGAGACCCAGTACTTC.

The genes are TRBV27 and TRBJ2-6; D remains ambiguous. Germline loops: CDR1 MNHEY, CDR2 SMNVEV (reference sequence). The CDR3 loop spans 13 amino acids. The germline V and J ends were trimmed by 5 bases and 4 bases, with 6 bases remaining between them. For the CDR3, the DNA is TGTGCCAGCAGTCTCCAGGGGGCCAACGTCCTGACTTTC. It yields the protein CASSLQGANVLTF.

This clonotype was detected a few times. J is TRBJ2-2 and V is TRBV4-2; 11 nucleotides match TRBD1. Germline CDR1 reads LGHNA; CDR2 reads YNFKEQ. This CDR3 spans 15 amino acids. The J segment lost 7 bases and the V segment lost 8 bases, leaving 9 bases of the junction unmatched. The CDR3, as DNA: TGTGCCAGCCGGCGGGACAGGGGGACTGACGGGGAGCTGTTTTTT. It is translated as CASRRDRGTDGELFF.

V is TRBV5-6 and J is TRBJ1-5; the match to TRBD1 covers 8 bases. Germline V lookup: CDR1 SGHDT, CDR2 YYEEEE. This CDR3 has 18 amino acids. J was trimmed by 2 bases and V by 4 bases; bases with no gene match: 14. CDR3 sequence: CASSNLGVAGGRNQPQHF. In DNA form, the CDR3 reads TGTGCCAGCAGCAACCTAGGGGTGGCAGGGGGCCGCAATCAGCCCCAGCATTTT. Full variable domain (rest looked up from reference TRBV5-6 and TRBJ1-5): DAGVTQSPTHLIKTRGQQVTLRCSPKSGHDTVSWYQQALGQGPQFIFQYYEEEERQRGNFPDRFSGHQFPNYSSELNVNALLLGDSALYLCASSNLGVAGGRNQPQHFGDGTRLSIL.

This clonotype was seen only a few times. V gene TRBV18 combines with J gene TRBJ1-5; D is uncertain. The CDR3 length is 17 residues. Germline V gene data show CDR1 as KGHSH and CDR2 as LQKENI. V lost 0 bases and J 1 base, leaving 13 bases between the germline ends. CDR3: CASSPPEGYASNQPQHF. In nucleotides, the CDR3 is TGTGCCAGCTCACCACCGGAGGGATACGCCAGCAATCAGCCCCAGCATTTT. The whole variable domain, filled in from reference TRBV18 and TRBJ1-5, reads NAGVMQNPRHLVRRRGQEARLRCSPMKGHSHVYWYRQLPEEGLKFMVYLQKENIIDESGMPKERFSAEFPKEGPSILRIQQVVRGDSAAYFCASSPPEGYASNQPQHFGDGTRLSIL.